These 7 T cell receptor beta chains came from one sample sequenced in a study of T cell responses to AZD1222 COVID-19 vaccine. The protocol was immunoSEQ multiplex PCR, while the TCRdb copy is restricted to in-frame clones and leaves out a portion. The sample contains 250,000 to 300,000 clones, 90% to 95% of which appear only once. Source: peripheral blood, taken 28 days after the second AZD1222 dose. These receptors originate from an adult who received the AZD1222 COVID-19 vaccine.

V gene TRBV28 combines with J gene TRBJ2-7; D is undetermined. The CDR3 length is 12 residues. Trimming left V 3 bases short and J 7 bases short, with 10 bases between. The germline CDR1 and CDR2 sequences are MDHEN and SYDVKM. This chain's CDR3 is CASSFGRGEQYF. The CDR3 DNA is TGTGCCAGCAGTTTTGGCCGTGGGGAGCAGTACTTC.

The chain couples TRBV19 to TRBJ1-5, with D possibly matching TRBD1 (6 bases). The CDR3 sequence is 14 residues long. Between the trimmed V and J ends, which lost 8 bases and 1 base, there was a span of 12 bases. Germline V lookup: CDR1 LNHDA, CDR2 SQIVND (reference sequence). The CDR3 DNA is TGTGCCAGTGGACAGACGGGAAGCAATCAGCCCCAGCATTTT. Translation: CASGQTGSNQPQHF.

The chain recombines TRBV4-2 with TRBJ2-3, with TRBD2 as a possible D gene (6 bases). V lost 0 bases to trimming and J lost 0 bases, with 10 bases between them. The CDR3 has 16 residues. The V gene's germline CDR1 is LGHNA and CDR2 YNFKEQ. In nucleotides, the CDR3 is TGTGCCAGCAGCCAAGACGGGGGAGTTAGCACAGATACGCAGTATTTT. Its protein is CASSQDGGVSTDTQYF.

The genes are TRBV29-1 and TRBJ2-1, with 9 bases lining up with TRBD1. CDR3 length equals 12 residues. J gave up 10 bases and V 6 bases, and 7 bases lay outside the gene matches. Germline-derived CDR1 and CDR2 are SQVTM and ANQGSEA. The CDR3 DNA follows: TGCAGCGTCTACAGGGGGCAAGGAGAGCAGTTCTTC. Translation: CSVYRGQGEQFF.

This chain links TRBV24-1 with TRBJ1-2; 8 bases fit TRBD1. Unmatched junction bases numbered 1, after V lost 8 bases and J lost 3 bases. CDR3 length equals 12 residues. Germline CDR1 and CDR2: KGHDR and SFDVKD. The DNA for the CDR3 is TGTGCCACCATGGACAGGGACTATGGCTACACCTTC. The encoded protein is CATMDRDYGYTF.

The chain recombines TRBV19 with TRBJ2-5; D may be TRBD2 (5 bases). The germline gives CDR1 LNHDA, CDR2 SQIVND (reference sequence). Trimming stripped 5 bases from V and 2 bases from J, with 18 bases between. The CDR3 has 16 amino acids. The CDR3 protein is CASSSLSETGQETQYF. The CDR3 DNA sequence: TGTGCCAGTAGTTCCCTTAGCGAAACGGGGCAAGAGACCCAGTACTTC. Together with reference TRBV19 and TRBJ2-5, the CDR3 gives the full variable domain: DGGITQSPKYLFRKEGQNVTLSCEQNLNHDAMYWYRQDPGQGLRLIYYSQIVNDFQKGDIAEGYSVSREKKESFPLTVTSAQKNPTAFYLCASSSLSETGQETQYFGPGTRLLVL.

The CDR3 reads CASGSDAGGGTDTQYF. CDR3 sequence (DNA): TGCGCCAGCGGATCAGACGCCGGTGGCGGCACAGATACGCAGTATTTT. V is TRBV5-1 and J is TRBJ2-3; D remains ambiguous. The CDR3 spans 16 residues. Trimming removed 7 bases at V and 1 base at J, with 19 bases between. Per germline, CDR1 SGHRS and CDR2 YFSETQ.